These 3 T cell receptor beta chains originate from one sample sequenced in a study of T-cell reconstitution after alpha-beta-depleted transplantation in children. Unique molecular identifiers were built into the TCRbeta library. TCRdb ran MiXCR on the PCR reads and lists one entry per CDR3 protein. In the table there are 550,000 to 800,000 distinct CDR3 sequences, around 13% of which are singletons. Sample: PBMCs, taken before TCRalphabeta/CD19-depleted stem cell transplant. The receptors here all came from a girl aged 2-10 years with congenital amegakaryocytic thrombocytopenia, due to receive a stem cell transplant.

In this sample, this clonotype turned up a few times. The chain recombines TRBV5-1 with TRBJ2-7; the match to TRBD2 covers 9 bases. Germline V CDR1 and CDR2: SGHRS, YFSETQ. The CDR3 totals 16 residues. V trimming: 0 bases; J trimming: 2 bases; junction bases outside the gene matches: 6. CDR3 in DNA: TGCGCCAGCAGCTTGGCCGCGACTAGCGGTACCTACGAGCAGTACTTC. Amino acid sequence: CASSLAATSGTYEQYF.

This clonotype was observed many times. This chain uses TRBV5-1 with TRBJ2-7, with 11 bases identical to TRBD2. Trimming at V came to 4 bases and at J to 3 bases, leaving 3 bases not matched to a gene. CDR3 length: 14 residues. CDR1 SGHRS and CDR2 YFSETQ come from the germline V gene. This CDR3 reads CASSGGLAVYEQYF. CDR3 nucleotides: TGCGCCAGCAGCGGGGGACTAGCGGTCTACGAGCAGTACTTC.

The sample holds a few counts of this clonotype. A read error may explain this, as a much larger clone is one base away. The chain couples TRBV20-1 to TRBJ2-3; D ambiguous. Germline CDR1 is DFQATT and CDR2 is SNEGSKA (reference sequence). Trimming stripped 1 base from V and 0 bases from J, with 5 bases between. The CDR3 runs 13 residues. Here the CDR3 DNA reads TGCAGTGCTAGAGCGGAAAGCACAGATACGCAGTATTTT. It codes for CSARAESTDTQYF.